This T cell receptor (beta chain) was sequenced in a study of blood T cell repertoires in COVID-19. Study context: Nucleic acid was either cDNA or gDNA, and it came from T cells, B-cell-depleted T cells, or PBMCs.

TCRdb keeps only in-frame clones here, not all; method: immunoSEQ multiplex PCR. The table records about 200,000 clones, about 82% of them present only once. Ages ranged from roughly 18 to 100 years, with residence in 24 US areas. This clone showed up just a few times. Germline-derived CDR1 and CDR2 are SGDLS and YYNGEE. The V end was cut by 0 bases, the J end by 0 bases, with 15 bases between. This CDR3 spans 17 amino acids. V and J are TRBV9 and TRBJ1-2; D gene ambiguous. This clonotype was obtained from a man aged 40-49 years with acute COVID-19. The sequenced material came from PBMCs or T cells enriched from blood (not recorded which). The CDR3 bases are TGTGCCAGCAGCGTAGCGGGGTGGCAGGACCCTAACTATGGCTACACCTTC. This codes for CASSVAGWQDPNYGYTF.